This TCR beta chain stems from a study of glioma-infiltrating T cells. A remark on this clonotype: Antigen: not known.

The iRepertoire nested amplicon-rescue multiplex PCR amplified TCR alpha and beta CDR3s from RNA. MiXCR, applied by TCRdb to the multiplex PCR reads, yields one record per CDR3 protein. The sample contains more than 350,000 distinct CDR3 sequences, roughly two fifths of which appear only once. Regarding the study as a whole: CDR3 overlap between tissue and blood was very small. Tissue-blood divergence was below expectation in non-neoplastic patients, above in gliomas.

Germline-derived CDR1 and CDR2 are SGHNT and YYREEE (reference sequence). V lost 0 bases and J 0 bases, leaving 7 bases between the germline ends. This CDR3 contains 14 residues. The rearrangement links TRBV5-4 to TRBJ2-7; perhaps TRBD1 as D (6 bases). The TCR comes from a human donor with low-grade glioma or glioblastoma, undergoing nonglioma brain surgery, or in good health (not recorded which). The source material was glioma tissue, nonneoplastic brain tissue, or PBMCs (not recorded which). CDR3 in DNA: TGTGCCAGCAGCTTGGAGGACAGCTCCTACGAGCAGTACTTC. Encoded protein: CASSLEDSSYEQYF.